This T cell receptor beta chain was captured in a study of cytomegalovirus exposure and HLA in healthy donors. From germline, CDR1 is SGDLS and CDR2 YYNGEE. This CDR3 has 15 amino acids. With 4 bases clipped from V and 1 base from J, the junction kept 6 bases outside the gene matches. PCR was performed using 60 Vbeta and 13 Jbeta primers. Assay used: immunoSEQ multiplex PCR; TCRdb lists only in-frame clones, some missing. The profile shows some 110,000 clones, around 72% of them singletons. General study results and limits: Most sequenced TCRs were rare (though some public TCRs occurred in many donors).

Comments on this clone: The target antigen is unknown.

The genes are TRBV9 and TRBJ2-5, with TRBD1 matching over 8 bases. Sequencing was performed on PBMCs. The receptor's source is a male donor in good health and CMV-seronegative. CDR3 bases: TGTGCCAGCAGCCTTAAAGGGACAGGCCAAGAGACCCAGTACTTC. Amino acid sequence: CASSLKGTGQETQYF.